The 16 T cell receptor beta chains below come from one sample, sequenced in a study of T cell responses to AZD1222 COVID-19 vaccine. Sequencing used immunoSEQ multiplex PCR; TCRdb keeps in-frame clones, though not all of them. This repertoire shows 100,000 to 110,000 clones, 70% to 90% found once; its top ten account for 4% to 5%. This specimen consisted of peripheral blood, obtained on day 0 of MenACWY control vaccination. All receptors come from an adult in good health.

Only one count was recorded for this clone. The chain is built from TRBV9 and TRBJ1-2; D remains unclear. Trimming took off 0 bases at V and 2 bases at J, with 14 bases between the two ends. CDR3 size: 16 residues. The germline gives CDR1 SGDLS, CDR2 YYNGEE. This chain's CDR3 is CASSVALAGDNYGYTF. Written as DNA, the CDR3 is TGTGCCAGCAGCGTAGCTTTGGCAGGTGACAACTATGGCTACACCTTC.

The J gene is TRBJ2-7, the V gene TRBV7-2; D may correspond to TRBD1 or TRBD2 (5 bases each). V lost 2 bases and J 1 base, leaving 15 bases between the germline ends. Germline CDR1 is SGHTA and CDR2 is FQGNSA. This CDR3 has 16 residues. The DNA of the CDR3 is TGTGCCAGCAGCTTAAAATCTGGGACCGCTTCCTACGAGCAGTACTTC. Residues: CASSLKSGTASYEQYF.

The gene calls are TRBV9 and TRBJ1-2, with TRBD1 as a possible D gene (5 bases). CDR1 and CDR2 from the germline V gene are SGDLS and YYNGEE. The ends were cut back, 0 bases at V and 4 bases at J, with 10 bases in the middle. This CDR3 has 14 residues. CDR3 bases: TGTGCCAGCAGCGTAGGAAGCAGGGCCTATGGCTACACCTTC. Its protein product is CASSVGSRAYGYTF.

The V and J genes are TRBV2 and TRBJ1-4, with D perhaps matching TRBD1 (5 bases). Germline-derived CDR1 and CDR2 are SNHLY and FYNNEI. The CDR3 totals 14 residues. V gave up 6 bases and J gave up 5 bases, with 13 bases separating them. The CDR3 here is CASRRGGGNEKLFF. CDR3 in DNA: TGTGCCAGCAGGAGGGGTGGAGGAAATGAAAAACTGTTTTTT.

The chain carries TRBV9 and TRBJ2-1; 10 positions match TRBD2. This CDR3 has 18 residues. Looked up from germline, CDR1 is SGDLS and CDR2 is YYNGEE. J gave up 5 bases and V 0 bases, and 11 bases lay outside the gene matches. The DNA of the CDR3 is TGTGCCAGCAGCGTAGAAGGTGAGCGGGGGGGCCGAAACAATGAGCAGTTCTTC. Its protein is CASSVEGERGGRNNEQFF.

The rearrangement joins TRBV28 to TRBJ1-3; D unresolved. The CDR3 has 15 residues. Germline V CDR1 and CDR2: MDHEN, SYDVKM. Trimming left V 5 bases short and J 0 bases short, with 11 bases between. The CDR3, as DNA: TGTGCCAGCAGTCCCCCACTCCTCTCTGGAAACACCATATATTTT. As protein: CASSPPLLSGNTIYF. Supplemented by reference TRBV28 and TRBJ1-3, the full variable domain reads DVKVTQSSRYLVKRTGEKVFLECVQDMDHENMFWYRQDPGLGLRLIYFSYDVKMKEKGDIPEGYSVSREKKERFSLILESASTNQTSMYLCASSPPLLSGNTIYFGEGSWLTVV.

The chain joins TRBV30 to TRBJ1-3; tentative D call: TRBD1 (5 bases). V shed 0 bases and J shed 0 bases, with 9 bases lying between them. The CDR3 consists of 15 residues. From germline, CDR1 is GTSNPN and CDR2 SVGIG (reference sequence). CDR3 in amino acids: CAWSVQGDSGNTIYF. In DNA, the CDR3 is TGTGCCTGGAGTGTGCAGGGCGACTCTGGAAACACCATATATTTT.

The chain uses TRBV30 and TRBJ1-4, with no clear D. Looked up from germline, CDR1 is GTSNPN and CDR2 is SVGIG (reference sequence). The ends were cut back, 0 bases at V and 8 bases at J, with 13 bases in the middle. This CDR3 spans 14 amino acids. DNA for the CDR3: TGTGCCTGGAGTGTCAAGGGCACGGGGGAAAAACTGTTTTTT. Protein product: CAWSVKGTGEKLFF. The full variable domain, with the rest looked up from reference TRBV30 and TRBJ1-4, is SQTIHQWPATLVQPVGSPLSLECTVEGTSNPNLYWYRQAAGRGLQLLFYSVGIGQISSEVPQNLSASRPQDRQFILSSKKLLLSDSGFYLCAWSVKGTGEKLFFGSGTQLSVL.

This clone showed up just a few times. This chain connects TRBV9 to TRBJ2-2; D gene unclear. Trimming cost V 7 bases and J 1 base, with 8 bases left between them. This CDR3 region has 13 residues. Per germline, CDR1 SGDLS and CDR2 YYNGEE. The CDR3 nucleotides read TGTGCCAGCCTACGCGAGAACACCGGGGAGCTGTTTTTT. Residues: CASLRENTGELFF. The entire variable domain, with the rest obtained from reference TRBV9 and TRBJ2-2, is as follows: DSGVTQTPKHLITATGQRVTLRCSPRSGDLSVYWYQQSLDQGLQFLIQYYNGEERAKGNILERFSAQQFPDLHSELNLSSLELGDSALYFCASLRENTGELFFGEGSRLTVL.

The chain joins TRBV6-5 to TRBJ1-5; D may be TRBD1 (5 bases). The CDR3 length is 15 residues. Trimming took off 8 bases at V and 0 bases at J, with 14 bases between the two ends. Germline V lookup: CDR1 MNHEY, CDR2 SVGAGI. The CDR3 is CASQGEGYSNQPQHF. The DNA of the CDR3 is TGTGCCAGCCAAGGGGAGGGTTATAGCAATCAGCCCCAGCATTTT.

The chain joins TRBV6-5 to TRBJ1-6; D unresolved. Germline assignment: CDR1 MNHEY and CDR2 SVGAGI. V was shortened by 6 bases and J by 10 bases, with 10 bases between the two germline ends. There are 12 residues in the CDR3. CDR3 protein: CASSDNRSPLHF. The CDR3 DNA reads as TGTGCCAGCAGCGACAACAGATCACCCCTCCACTTT.

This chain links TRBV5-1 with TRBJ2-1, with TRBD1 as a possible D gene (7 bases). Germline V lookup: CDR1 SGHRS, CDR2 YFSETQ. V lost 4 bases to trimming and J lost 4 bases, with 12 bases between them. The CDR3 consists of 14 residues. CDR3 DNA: TGCGCCAGCAGCGCGGGACAGATTTACAATGAGCAGTTCTTC. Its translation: CASSAGQIYNEQFF.

The CDR3 nucleotides read TGTGCCAGCAGCCAAGTTTTACCCATGGACGTGCAGTTCTTC. This encodes CASSQVLPMDVQFF. The genes are TRBV3-1 (or the pseudogene TRBV3-2) and TRBJ2-1; D remains ambiguous. V lost 1 base, J lost 12 bases, and 16 bases lay in between. Germline CDR1 reads LGHDT; CDR2 reads YNNKEL (reference sequence). The CDR3 totals 14 residues.

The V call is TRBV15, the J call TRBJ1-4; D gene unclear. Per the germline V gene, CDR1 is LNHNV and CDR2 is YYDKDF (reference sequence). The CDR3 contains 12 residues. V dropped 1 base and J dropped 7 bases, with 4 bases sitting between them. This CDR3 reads CATSRGGEKLFF. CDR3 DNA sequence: TGTGCCACCAGCAGAGGGGGTGAAAAACTGTTTTTT.

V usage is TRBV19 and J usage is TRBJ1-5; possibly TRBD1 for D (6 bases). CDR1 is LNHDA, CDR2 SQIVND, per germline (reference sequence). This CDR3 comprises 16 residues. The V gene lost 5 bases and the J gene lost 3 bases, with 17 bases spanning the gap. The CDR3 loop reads CASSEYRVGDNQPQHF. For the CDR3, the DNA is TGTGCCAGTAGTGAATACAGGGTTGGGGACAATCAGCCCCAGCATTTT.

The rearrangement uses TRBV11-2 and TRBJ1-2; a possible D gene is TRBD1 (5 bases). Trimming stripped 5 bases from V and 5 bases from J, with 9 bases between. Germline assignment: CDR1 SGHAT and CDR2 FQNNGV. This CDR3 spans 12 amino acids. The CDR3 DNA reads TGTGCCAGCAGCACTGAGGGGTATGGCTACACCTTC. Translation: CASSTEGYGYTF.